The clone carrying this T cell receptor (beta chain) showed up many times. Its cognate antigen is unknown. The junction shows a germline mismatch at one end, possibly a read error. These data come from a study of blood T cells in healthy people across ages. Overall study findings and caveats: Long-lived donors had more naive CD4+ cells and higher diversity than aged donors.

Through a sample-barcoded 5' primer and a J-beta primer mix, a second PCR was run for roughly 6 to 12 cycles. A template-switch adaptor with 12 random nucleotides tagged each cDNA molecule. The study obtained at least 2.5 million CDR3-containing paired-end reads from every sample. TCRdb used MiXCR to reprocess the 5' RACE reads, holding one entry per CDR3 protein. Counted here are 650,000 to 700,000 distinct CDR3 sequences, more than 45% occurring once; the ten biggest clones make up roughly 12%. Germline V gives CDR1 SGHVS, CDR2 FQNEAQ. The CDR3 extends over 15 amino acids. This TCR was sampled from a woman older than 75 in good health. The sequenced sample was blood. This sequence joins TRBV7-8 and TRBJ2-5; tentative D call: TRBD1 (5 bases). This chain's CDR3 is CSSSRTGAREETQYF. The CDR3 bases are TGTTCCAGCAGCCGAACTGGGGCTCGTGAGGAGACCCAGTACTTC.